This entry lists 5 T cell receptor beta chains sequenced from one sample in a study of blood T cell repertoires in COVID-19. The table came from immunoSEQ multiplex PCR; TCRdb's copy has only in-frame clones and leaves some out. The data show approximately 100,000 clones, approximately 90% seen once. The sequencing sample was made of peripheral blood. These receptors were collected from a human donor in a cohort sampled during active COVID-19.

The chain joins TRBV7-2 to TRBJ2-7; 8 positions agree with TRBD1. Germline CDR1 and CDR2: SGHTA and FQGNSA. The CDR3 spans 14 residues. J was trimmed by 6 bases and V by 1 base; bases with no gene match: 5. As DNA, the CDR3 is TGTGCCAGCAGCTTAGATGCCAGGGGGCGCGAGCAGTACTTC. Protein: CASSLDARGREQYF.

The chain couples TRBV28 to TRBJ2-5; 7 positions match TRBD1. Germline trimming cut 5 bases from V and 1 base from J; bases unmatched to any gene: 7. CDR1 is MDHEN and CDR2 is SYDVKM in the germline V gene. The CDR3 contains 15 residues. In nucleotides, the CDR3 is TGTGCCAGCAGTAGAGAGACAGGGACCCAAGAGACCCAGTACTTC. Its protein is CASSRETGTQETQYF.

This chain's CDR3 is CASSLLTGYYGYTF. In nucleotides, the CDR3 is TGTGCCAGCAGCCTACTGACAGGCTACTATGGCTACACCTTC. The V call is TRBV5-8, the J call TRBJ1-2, with D maybe TRBD1 (6 bases). Germline V gene sequence: CDR1 SGHTS, CDR2 YDEGEE. The CDR3 runs 14 residues. The V end lost 4 bases, the J end lost 3 bases, and 13 bases lay between the germline ends.

The chain has TRBV3-1 (or the pseudogene TRBV3-2) and TRBJ1-1; perhaps TRBD1 as D (5 bases). V was pared by 2 bases and J by 5 bases, with 15 bases between. There are 15 residues in the CDR3. Germline CDR1 and CDR2: LGHDT and YNNKEL (reference sequence). In DNA, the CDR3 is TGTGCCAGCAGCCAATTCGCAGGGAAAGGGACTGAAGCTTTCTTT. Translated: CASSQFAGKGTEAFF.

This clone has just one count. V gene TRBV7-9 combines with J gene TRBJ2-7; 7 bases agree with TRBD2. CDR1 SEHNR and CDR2 FQNEAQ come from the germline V gene (reference sequence). Unmatched junction bases numbered 8, after V lost 1 base and J lost 2 bases. The CDR3 has 16 amino acids. The CDR3 loop is CASSLGQAGPAYEQYF. The CDR3 nucleotides are TGTGCCAGCAGCTTAGGCCAAGCGGGACCAGCCTACGAGCAGTACTTC.